The 31 T cell receptor beta chains given below trace back to one sample, sequenced in a study of blood T cell repertoires in COVID-19. Repertoires were generated with immunoSEQ multiplex PCR, while TCRdb's copy carries only in-frame clones and drops some. Of over 85,000 clones listed, about 90% are singletons. The sample was peripheral blood. These receptor sequences come from a human donor with COVID-19, enrolled during active disease. The donor label of this sample is uncertain.

The chain combines TRBV19 with TRBJ2-1; D perhaps matches TRBD1 (5 bases). Trimming cost V 4 bases and J 3 bases, with 16 bases left between them. This CDR3 spans 16 amino acids. Germline values: CDR1 LNHDA, CDR2 SQIVND (reference sequence). For the CDR3, the DNA is TGTGCCAGTAGTAGCCAGCGCAGGGCCCTCTACAATGAGCAGTTCTTC. Translating gives CASSSQRRALYNEQFF.

J is TRBJ2-1 and V is TRBV30; TRBD1 is a possible D gene (5 bases). The germline V gene encodes CDR1 GTSNPN and CDR2 SVGIG (reference sequence). The CDR3 sequence is 16 residues long. V lost 0 bases to trimming and J lost 5 bases, with 17 bases between them. The CDR3 spells CAWSVTGGGSNNEQFF. CDR3 in DNA: TGTGCCTGGAGTGTTACAGGCGGTGGGTCCAACAATGAGCAGTTCTTC. Based on the CDR3 plus reference TRBV30 and TRBJ2-1, the full variable domain is SQTIHQWPATLVQPVGSPLSLECTVEGTSNPNLYWYRQAAGRGLQLLFYSVGIGQISSEVPQNLSASRPQDRQFILSSKKLLLSDSGFYLCAWSVTGGGSNNEQFFGPGTRLTVL.

The CDR3: CASNPGLAGPGTGELFF. CDR3 DNA sequence: TGCGCCAGCAACCCGGGACTAGCGGGGCCGGGAACCGGGGAGCTGTTTTTT. The chain joins TRBV10-2 to TRBJ2-2; 13 nucleotides line up with TRBD2. Germline trimming cut 7 bases from V and 5 bases from J; bases unmatched to any gene: 10. The length of the CDR3 is 17 residues. Germline CDR1 reads WSHSY; CDR2 reads SAAADI.

This sequence joins TRBV19 and TRBJ1-1; TRBD1 agrees at 7 bases. The CDR3 runs 16 residues. Trimming cost V 0 bases and J 6 bases; bases outside gene matches: 10. Germline lookup yields CDR1 LNHDA and CDR2 SQIVND (reference sequence). This chain's CDR3 is CASSIDPGTAGPEAFF. As DNA, the CDR3 is TGTGCCAGTAGTATAGATCCCGGGACAGCAGGACCTGAAGCTTTCTTT.

This clone was counted a few times. This chain connects TRBV10-3 to TRBJ1-2; no clear D gene. This CDR3 has 14 residues. Germline values: CDR1 ENHRY, CDR2 SYGVKD. V dropped 0 bases and J dropped 0 bases, with 5 bases sitting between them. In nucleotides, the CDR3 is TGTGCCATCAGTGAGTCACCTACTAACTATGGCTACACCTTC. Its translation is CAISESPTNYGYTF.

The sample holds one count of this clone. The V call is TRBV6-5, the J call TRBJ2-7; D is possibly TRBD1 (6 bases). CDR1 is MNHEY and CDR2 is SVGAGI in the germline V gene. Deletions cut 6 bases from V and 0 bases from J, with 15 bases between. The CDR3 runs 15 residues. The CDR3 coding sequence is TGTGCCAGCAGCTTCGGACAGCAAAGCTCCTACGAGCAGTACTTC. Its translation is CASSFGQQSSYEQYF.

This clone has a handful of counts. The V gene is TRBV4-1, the J gene TRBJ2-7, with 11 bases matching TRBD2. CDR1 and CDR2 from the germline V gene are MGHRA and YSYEKL. V gave up 0 bases and J gave up 3 bases; unmatched junction bases: 4. The CDR3 has 16 amino acids. CDR3 amino acids: CASSQEALAGGYEQYF. In DNA form, the CDR3 reads TGCGCCAGCAGCCAAGAAGCCCTAGCGGGAGGCTACGAGCAGTACTTC.

This sequence joins TRBV20-1 and TRBJ1-1, with D possibly matching TRBD1 (5 bases). In germline, CDR1 is DFQATT, CDR2 SNEGSKA (reference sequence). The CDR3 is 14 amino acids. The ends were cut back, 3 bases at V and 4 bases at J, with 15 bases in the middle. CDR3 sequence: CSASPQGLGTEAFF. CDR3 nucleotide sequence: TGCAGTGCTAGTCCTCAGGGTCTAGGCACTGAAGCTTTCTTT.

This sequence joins TRBV2 and TRBJ2-5; 7 bases are shared with TRBD2. This CDR3 has 13 residues. Germline CDR1 is SNHLY and CDR2 is FYNNEI. The V and J ends lost 8 bases and 5 bases, in that order; junction bases with no gene match: 8. Written as DNA, the CDR3 is TGTGCCAGCCGTAACTGGGGAGGGGAGACCCAGTACTTC. It is translated as CASRNWGGETQYF.

The rearrangement joins TRBV27 to TRBJ1-6; maybe TRBD1 (5 bases). CDR1 MNHEY and CDR2 SMNVEV come from the germline V gene (reference sequence). The CDR3 contains 16 residues. Trimming stripped 2 bases from V and 11 bases from J, with 19 bases between. CDR3 nucleotide sequence: TGTGCCAGCAGTTTAAATTTTCGGGGGAGTTGGACACCCCTCCACTTT. It codes for CASSLNFRGSWTPLHF.

This chain connects TRBV4-1 to TRBJ2-5; 10 bases fit TRBD1. The CDR3 spans 16 residues. CDR1 and CDR2 from the germline V gene are MGHRA and YSYEKL. After removal of 3 bases from V and 4 bases from J, the junction contained 8 bases not matched to a gene. CDR3 sequence (DNA): TGCGCCAGCAGCCAGCCCGGGAGGGACAGGGGAGAGACCCAGTACTTC. Its protein product is CASSQPGRDRGETQYF.

The chain couples TRBV6-1 to TRBJ1-2; 7 bases map to TRBD1. This CDR3 is built from 16 residues. The V and J ends lost 2 bases and 8 bases, in that order; junction bases with no gene match: 14. Germline CDR1 and CDR2: MNHNS and SASEGT. DNA of the CDR3: TGTGCCAGCAGTGAACTCGGGCCAGGGGGAATCGGGGGCTACACCTTC. It translates to CASSELGPGGIGGYTF.

The count of this clone is one. CDR3 DNA: TGCAGCGTTGTGGTAGGAGCGGGGGGGATTTTACTGGAGACCCAGTACTTC. Its protein product is CSVVVGAGGILLETQYF. The V gene is TRBV29-1, the J gene TRBJ2-5, with TRBD2 matching over 10 bases. This CDR3 is 17 amino acids long. Trimming cost V 4 bases and J 5 bases; bases outside gene matches: 16. The germline V gene encodes CDR1 SQVTM and CDR2 ANQGSEA. The whole variable domain, filled in from reference TRBV29-1 and TRBJ2-5, reads SAVISQKPSRDICQRGTSLTIQCQVDSQVTMMFWYRQQPGQSLTLIATANQGSEATYESGFVIDKFPISRPNLTFSTLTVSNMSPEDSSIYLCSVVVGAGGILLETQYFGPGTRLLVL.

The gene calls are TRBV3-1 (or the pseudogene TRBV3-2) and TRBJ2-5; 10 nucleotides match TRBD2. Germline V gene data show CDR1 as LGHDT and CDR2 as YNNKEL (reference sequence). V lost 4 bases to trimming and J lost 2 bases; unmatched junction nucleotides: 4. There are 15 residues in the CDR3. Here the CDR3 reads CASSLGLAEQETQYF. For the CDR3, the DNA is TGTGCCAGCAGCCTAGGACTAGCGGAACAAGAGACCCAGTACTTC.

CDR3 in amino acids: CASSPGQGMGGYTF. The CDR3 DNA reads as TGTGCCAGCAGTCCCGGACAGGGGATGGGTGGCTACACCTTC. The chain combines TRBV25-1 with TRBJ1-2, with 9 nucleotides matching TRBD1. V dropped 5 bases and J dropped 7; count of bases not matched to a gene: 8. Germline CDR1 reads MGHDK; CDR2 reads SYGVNS. This CDR3 is built from 14 residues.

The DNA for the CDR3 is TGCGCCAGCAGCTTGGCAACAGGGATGCACACCGGGGAGCTGTTTTTT. This gives the protein CASSLATGMHTGELFF. The chain recombines TRBV5-1 with TRBJ2-2, with D maybe TRBD1 (6 bases). CDR3 length: 16 residues. V was trimmed by 0 bases and J by 3 bases, leaving 12 bases between them. CDR1 is SGHRS, CDR2 YFSETQ, per germline.

This clone has only one observation. The gene calls are TRBV30 and TRBJ1-4, with 9 bases matching TRBD1. In germline, CDR1 is GTSNPN, CDR2 SVGIG (reference sequence). This CDR3 contains 15 residues. CDR3 coding DNA: TGTGCACTACCCACCGGGACAGGGTTCAATGAAAAACTGTTTTTT. Translation gives CALPTGTGFNEKLFF.

The chain joins TRBV6-5 to TRBJ1-6; weak D call: TRBD1 (5 bases). V lost 7 bases, J lost 11 bases, and 18 bases lay in between. This CDR3 comprises 14 residues. The germline V gene has CDR1 MNHEY and CDR2 SVGAGI. CDR3 amino acids: CASNPGLPQTPLHF. DNA for the CDR3: TGTGCCAGCAATCCAGGGTTGCCCCAGACACCCCTCCACTTT.

The chain links TRBV27 to TRBJ1-1, with 7 bases that match TRBD1. Germline V gives CDR1 MNHEY, CDR2 SMNVEV (reference sequence). V lost 2 bases and J lost 1; bases outside the gene matches: 4. The length of the CDR3 is 15 residues. CDR3 sequence (DNA): TGTGCCAGCAGTTTAGATGGGACAGAGAACACTGAAGCTTTCTTT. The encoded protein is CASSLDGTENTEAFF.

The V call is TRBV5-5, the J call TRBJ2-2, with TRBD1 as a possible D gene (5 bases). Trimming removed 4 bases from V and 2 bases from J, with 12 bases in between. The CDR3 has 15 amino acids. Per the germline V gene, CDR1 is SGHKS and CDR2 is YYEKEE (reference sequence). The CDR3, as DNA: TGTGCCAGCAGCCCAGGGTTCTTCAACACCGGGGAGCTGTTTTTT. Amino acids: CASSPGFFNTGELFF.

In its sample, this clone was seen once. The rearrangement joins TRBV9 to TRBJ2-1; TRBD1 matches at 9 bases. Germline values: CDR1 SGDLS, CDR2 YYNGEE. CDR3 length: 15 residues. Losses at the gene ends were 0 bases for V and 8 bases for J; bases not matched to a gene: 6. CDR3 nucleotides: TGTGCCAGCAGCGTAGGACGGGACAGGGACCATGAGCAGTTCTTC. Its translation is CASSVGRDRDHEQFF.

The CDR3 spells CASSYSTDYNEQFF. The CDR3 nucleotides read TGTGCCAGCAGCTATAGCACGGACTACAATGAGCAGTTCTTC. The chain has TRBV11-2 and TRBJ2-1; D remains unclear. Germline V lookup: CDR1 SGHAT, CDR2 FQNNGV. The V end was cut by 4 bases, the J end by 3 bases, with 10 bases between. The CDR3 loop spans 14 amino acids.

The chain joins TRBV5-1 to TRBJ1-1; no firm D call. The CDR3 has 14 residues. In germline, CDR1 is SGHRS, CDR2 YFSETQ. V was shortened by 1 base and J by 1 base, with 8 bases between the two germline ends. DNA for the CDR3: TGCGCCAGCAGCTTGCCGAACAAGAACACTGAAGCTTTCTTT. Translating it yields CASSLPNKNTEAFF.

The chain has TRBV2 and TRBJ2-3, with D possibly TRBD1 on 5 matching bases. The length of the CDR3 is 12 residues. The germline CDR1 and CDR2 sequences are SNHLY and FYNNEI. V lost 4 bases, J lost 4 bases, and 6 bases lay in between. CDR3 nucleotides: TGTGCCAGCAGTGTCAGGGCAGATACGCAGTATTTT. Amino acid sequence: CASSVRADTQYF. Variable domain in full (rest from reference TRBV2 and TRBJ2-3): EPEVTQTPSHQVTQMGQEVILRCVPISNHLYFYWYRQILGQKVEFLVSFYNNEISEKSEIFDDQFSVERPDGSNFTLKIRSTKLEDSAMYFCASSVRADTQYFGPGTRLTVL.

In its sample, this clone was seen once. This chain links TRBV9 with TRBJ2-1; D is perhaps TRBD1 (6 bases). The CDR3 length is 16 residues. V lost 2 bases, J lost 4 bases, and 16 bases lay in between. The germline V gene encodes CDR1 SGDLS and CDR2 YYNGEE. The CDR3 DNA is TGTGCCAGCAGCGTTGCCCCCGTGGGGGCTTACAATGAGCAGTTCTTC. Its protein product is CASSVAPVGAYNEQFF.

This sequence joins TRBV10-3 and TRBJ1-3; the D is unclear. The CDR3 covers 13 residues. Looked up from germline, CDR1 is ENHRY and CDR2 is SYGVKD. The germline V and J ends were trimmed by 4 bases and 2 bases, with 6 bases remaining between them. The CDR3 region is CAISVGAGNTIYF. The CDR3 bases are TGTGCCATCAGTGTCGGGGCTGGAAACACCATATATTTT.

The count of this clone is one. This chain connects TRBV18 to TRBJ2-7, with TRBD2 identical over 12 bases. Germline V CDR1 and CDR2: KGHSH, LQKENI. There are 15 residues in the CDR3. J was trimmed by 5 bases and V by 1 base; bases with no gene match: 3. This chain's CDR3 is CASSPRTSGIHEQYF. The CDR3 nucleotides read TGTGCCAGCTCACCACGGACTAGCGGGATCCACGAGCAGTACTTC.

The chain recombines TRBV24-1 with TRBJ2-1, with 7 bases fitting TRBD2. Trimming took 3 bases from V and 5 from J; bases not matched to a gene: 3. In germline, CDR1 is KGHDR, CDR2 SFDVKD. This CDR3 region has 14 residues. The CDR3 sequence: CATSDVGRDNEQFF. CDR3 nucleotide sequence: TGTGCCACCAGTGATGTTGGGAGGGACAATGAGCAGTTCTTC.

The gene calls are TRBV5-4 and TRBJ2-1; 9 positions match TRBD2. Germline V gene lookup returns CDR1 SGHNT and CDR2 YYREEE (reference sequence). Germline trimming cut 5 bases from V and 3 bases from J; bases unmatched to any gene: 6. This CDR3 is built from 15 residues. The CDR3, as DNA: TGTGCCAGCAGTCGTGAGCGGGGGGACTACAATGAGCAGTTCTTC. Its protein product is CASSRERGDYNEQFF.

This chain connects TRBV4-2 to TRBJ2-3; 10 bases match TRBD1. The germline V gene encodes CDR1 LGHNA and CDR2 YNFKEQ. CDR3 length equals 15 residues. Losses at the gene ends were 1 base for V and 5 bases for J; bases not matched to a gene: 3. In DNA form, the CDR3 reads TGTGCCAGCAGCCAAGGAGGGACAGGGGTAGATACGCAGTATTTT. Its protein product is CASSQGGTGVDTQYF.

This clone was counted a few times. The rearrangement links TRBV12-3 or TRBV12-4 to TRBJ1-1; 7 bases are a match to TRBD1. With 3 bases clipped from V and 11 bases from J, the junction kept 9 bases outside the gene matches. This CDR3 region has 13 residues. This chain's CDR3 is CASSFSRDSQAFF. CDR3 DNA: TGTGCCAGCAGTTTCAGCCGGGACAGTCAGGCTTTCTTT.